The rows below give T cell receptor beta chains drawn from one sample of a study of blood T cell dynamics during melanoma immunotherapy. Sequencing was performed with immunoSEQ multiplex PCR; in TCRdb, only in-frame clones are kept and a portion is missing. Here the sample spans roughly 10,000 clones, 80% to 85% being singletons. The sequenced sample was blood, obtained from a patient treated with checkpoint blockade. The origin of the receptors is a human donor with melanoma. The CDR3 runs from the conserved cysteine through the conserved F or W. The order of the fields is V gene, D gene, CDR3 length, J gene, clone size, CDR3 DNA, CDR3 protein. The D gene is left open where the match is weak. The listing skips clone size in some rows; elsewhere it reads once, few, many or a size class.

V: TRBV6-5; D: TRBD2; length: 16; J: TRBJ2-3; size: NA; DNA: TGTGCCAGCAGTTATTATAGCGGGGGAAGCACAGATACGCAGTATTTT; CDR3: CASSYYSGGSTDTQYF
V: TRBV5-6; D: TRBD2; length: 16; J: TRBJ2-4; size: NA; DNA: TGTGCCAGCAGCTTGGTAGGCGGGGGGGCCGAAAACATTCAGTACTTC; CDR3: CASSLVGGGAENIQYF
V: TRBV27; D: TRBD1; length: 13; J: TRBJ2-7; size: few; DNA: TGTGCCAGCAGACAGGGGAGCTCCTACGAGCAGTACTTC; CDR3: CASRQGSSYEQYF
V: TRBV4-3; D: NA; length: 14; J: TRBJ2-7; size: NA; DNA: TGCGCCAGCAGCCAAGATCTGTTGAGTGGGGAGCAGTACTTC; CDR3: CASSQDLLSGEQYF
V: TRBV5-1; D: TRBD1; length: 15; J: TRBJ2-1; size: NA; DNA: TGCGCCAGCAGCTTGGGACAGGGATCCTACAATGAGCAGTTCTTC; CDR3: CASSLGQGSYNEQFF
V: TRBV7-2; D: NA; length: 14; J: TRBJ1-1; size: NA; DNA: TGTGCCAGCAGACTTCTTACCCCCCCCGCCGAAGCTTTCTTT; CDR3: CASRLLTPPAEAFF
V: TRBV19; D: TRBD1; length: 14; J: TRBJ2-7; size: NA; DNA: TGTGCCAGTAGTATGAGGGGACAGGGCTACGAGCAGTACTTC; CDR3: CASSMRGQGYEQYF
V: TRBV18; D: NA; length: 15; J: TRBJ2-4; size: NA; DNA: TGTGCCAGCTCACCACCGGGGCTAGCCAAAAACATTCAGTACTTC; CDR3: CASSPPGLAKNIQYF
V: TRBV27; D: TRBD1; length: 14; J: TRBJ1-2; size: NA; DNA: TGTGCCAGCAGAAGGACAGGGGCGGGGGGTGGCTACACCTTC; CDR3: CASRRTGAGGGYTF
V: TRBV9; D: NA; length: 14; J: TRBJ1-1; size: NA; DNA: TGTGCCAGCAGCCGGGCAGGATTGAACACTGAAGCTTTCTTT; CDR3: CASSRAGLNTEAFF
V: TRBV19; D: NA; length: 16; J: TRBJ1-1; size: NA; DNA: TGTGCCAGTAGTCTAAGGAGGCGCGGGCGACATTATGAAGCTTTCTTT; CDR3: CASSLRRRGRHYEAFF
V: TRBV25-1; D: TRBD2; length: 15; J: TRBJ2-1; size: NA; DNA: TGTGCCAGCAGTAAACTCTGGGGGGGGTACAATGAGCAGTTCTTC; CDR3: CASSKLWGGYNEQFF
V: TRBV2; D: NA; length: 14; J: TRBJ1-2; size: NA; DNA: TGCGCCAGCAGTGAAGCTGGCAGGGTCTCTGGCTACACCTTC; CDR3: CASSEAGRVSGYTF
V: TRBV5-1; D: NA; length: 13; J: TRBJ2-3; size: NA; DNA: TGCGCCAGCAGCTTGGGGGGCTCAGATACGCAGTATTTT; CDR3: CASSLGGSDTQYF
V: TRBV28; D: NA; length: 16; J: TRBJ2-7; size: NA; DNA: TGTGCCAGCAGCGGAGGAACAGGGGGGGGATCCTACGAGCAGTACTTC; CDR3: CASSGGTGGGSYEQYF
V: TRBV9; D: TRBD1; length: 16; J: TRBJ2-7; size: NA; DNA: TGTGCCAGCAGCGCCAACCTTATGGGACAGGCCTACGAGCAGTACTTC; CDR3: CASSANLMGQAYEQYF
V: TRBV21-1; D: NA; length: 16; J: TRBJ2-7; size: NA; DNA: TGTGCCAGCAGCAAAGTTTCCGGGATCGGGAACTACGAGCAGTACTTC; CDR3: CASSKVSGIGNYEQYF
V: TRBV5-6; D: TRBD2; length: 15; J: TRBJ2-1; size: NA; DNA: TGTGCCAGCAGCTTCCGGACTAGCGGACGGAATGAGCAGTTCTTC; CDR3: CASSFRTSGRNEQFF
V: TRBV5-4; D: TRBD2; length: 17; J: TRBJ2-3; size: NA; DNA: TGTGCCAGCATCGACTCTACTAGCGGGCGAAGCACAGATACGCAGTATTTT; CDR3: CASIDSTSGRSTDTQYF
V: TRBV9; D: NA; length: 11; J: TRBJ1-2; size: few; DNA: TGTGCCAGCGGCGACCCATATGGCTACACCTTC; CDR3: CASGDPYGYTF
V: TRBV21-1; D: NA; length: 16; J: TRBJ2-6; size: NA; DNA: TGTACCAGCAGCACCGAAATCTCCCCTGGGGCCAACGTCCTGACTTTC; CDR3: CTSSTEISPGANVLTF
V: TRBV29-1; D: NA; length: 15; J: TRBJ2-7; size: NA; DNA: TGCAGCGTTGAAGATCAAGGGACCCCATTCTCCGAGCAGTACTTC; CDR3: CSVEDQGTPFSEQYF
V: TRBV6-5; D: TRBD1; length: 14; J: TRBJ1-2; size: NA; DNA: TGTGCCAGCAGTCCGGGACAGCCTTACTATGGCTACACCTTC; CDR3: CASSPGQPYYGYTF
V: TRBV5-8; D: NA; length: 15; J: TRBJ1-5; size: NA; DNA: TGTGCCAGCAGCTTTAAAGAATATAGCAATCAGCCCCAGCATTTT; CDR3: CASSFKEYSNQPQHF
V: TRBV7-2; D: TRBD1; length: 14; J: TRBJ1-6; size: NA; DNA: TGTGCCAGCAGCTTGGGGACAGTGAGTTCACCCCTCCACTTT; CDR3: CASSLGTVSSPLHF
V: TRBV7-3; D: NA; length: 14; J: TRBJ2-7; size: NA; DNA: TGTGCCAGCAGCATCGGGCCTACCTCCTACGAGCAGTACTTC; CDR3: CASSIGPTSYEQYF
V: TRBV6-5; D: NA; length: 15; J: TRBJ1-2; size: NA; DNA: TGTGCCAGCAGTCGCCGGGCGGGTTTGAACTATGGCTACACCTTC; CDR3: CASSRRAGLNYGYTF
V: TRBV11-3; D: TRBD1; length: 14; J: TRBJ2-5; size: NA; DNA: TGTGCCAGCAGACAGGGGACAGGTCAAGAGACCCAGTACTTC; CDR3: CASRQGTGQETQYF
V: TRBV27; D: TRBD2; length: 17; J: TRBJ2-5; size: NA; DNA: TGTGCCAGCAGTTTAACTAGCGGGGGCCTTCCCCAAGAGACCCAGTACTTC; CDR3: CASSLTSGGLPQETQYF
V: TRBV19; D: TRBD1; length: 12; J: TRBJ1-2; size: few; DNA: TGTGCCAGTACCTGGACAGGGTCGGAGTACACCTTC; CDR3: CASTWTGSEYTF
V: TRBV29-1; D: NA; length: 13; J: TRBJ1-1; size: NA; DNA: TGCAGCGTTGAAGGACTGACGGTCACTGAAGCTTTCTTT; CDR3: CSVEGLTVTEAFF
V: TRBV10-2; D: NA; length: 13; J: TRBJ1-2; size: NA; DNA: TGCGCCAGCAGTGAGTCCGTGAACTATGGCTACACCTTC; CDR3: CASSESVNYGYTF
V: TRBV4-1; D: NA; length: 15; J: TRBJ2-7; size: NA; DNA: TGCGCCAGCAGCCAAGGGTTGGTCACTCCCTACGAGCAGTACTTC; CDR3: CASSQGLVTPYEQYF
V: TRBV9; D: NA; length: 16; J: TRBJ2-1; size: NA; DNA: TGTGCCAGCAGCGTAGACAGGGGAGGCTCCTACAATGAGCAGTTCTTC; CDR3: CASSVDRGGSYNEQFF
V: TRBV7-2; D: NA; length: 14; J: TRBJ1-4; size: NA; DNA: TGTGCCAGCAGCCTCAGGGGTTGGGGGGAAAAACTGTTTTTT; CDR3: CASSLRGWGEKLFF
V: TRBV5-1; D: NA; length: 14; J: TRBJ2-1; size: NA; DNA: TGCGCCAGCAGCTTAAACAGGGTTCGCAATGAGCAGTTCTTC; CDR3: CASSLNRVRNEQFF
V: TRBV4-2; D: NA; length: 15; J: TRBJ2-7; size: NA; DNA: TGTGCCAGCAGCCAAGATGAAGGTAGCTCGTACGAGCAGTACTTC; CDR3: CASSQDEGSSYEQYF
V: TRBV5-4; D: TRBD2; length: 15; J: TRBJ2-1; size: NA; DNA: TGTGCCAGCAGCTTGAGAGCGGGGGGGCAGGGTGAGCAGTTCTTC; CDR3: CASSLRAGGQGEQFF
V: TRBV5-1; D: TRBD2; length: 18; J: TRBJ2-4; size: NA; DNA: TGCGCCAGCAGCCAACCCGGGACTAGCGGGGGACACAAAAACATTCAGTACTTC; CDR3: CASSQPGTSGGHKNIQYF
V: TRBV6-5; D: NA; length: 15; J: TRBJ2-3; size: NA; DNA: TGTGCCAGCAGTTACAGGGGCTCGGGCACAGATACGCAGTATTTT; CDR3: CASSYRGSGTDTQYF
V: TRBV30; D: NA; length: 13; J: TRBJ2-2; size: NA; DNA: TGTGCCTTTAACAGGGTGAACACCGGGGAGCTGTTTTTT; CDR3: CAFNRVNTGELFF
V: TRBV5-5; D: NA; length: 14; J: TRBJ1-2; size: NA; DNA: TGTGCCAGCAGCCCGCGAACAGGCCACTATGGCTACACCTTC; CDR3: CASSPRTGHYGYTF
V: TRBV7-9; D: NA; length: 14; J: TRBJ2-2; size: NA; DNA: TGTGCCAGCAGCGTCGGGACTTCCACCGGGGAGCTGTTTTTT; CDR3: CASSVGTSTGELFF
V: TRBV5-8; D: NA; length: 13; J: TRBJ1-2; size: NA; DNA: TGTGCCAGCAGCAGGGGTTCCGGCTATGGCTACACCTTC; CDR3: CASSRGSGYGYTF
V: TRBV6-5; D: NA; length: 14; J: TRBJ1-2; size: NA; DNA: TGTGCCAGCAGTGAGGGACAACGTAACTATGGCTACACCTTC; CDR3: CASSEGQRNYGYTF
V: TRBV25-1; D: NA; length: 15; J: TRBJ1-1; size: NA; DNA: TGTGCCAGCAGCGCCTCCCGGGGTGGGGCCACTGAAGCTTTCTTT; CDR3: CASSASRGGATEAFF
V: TRBV15; D: NA; length: 12; J: TRBJ1-6; size: NA; DNA: TGTGCCACCAGCAACGTAAATTCACCCCTCCACTTT; CDR3: CATSNVNSPLHF
V: TRBV18; D: NA; length: 15; J: TRBJ1-4; size: NA; DNA: TGTGCCAGCTCACCGGAACCGGCTGGGGCGACAAAACTGTTTTTT; CDR3: CASSPEPAGATKLFF
V: TRBV5-8; D: NA; length: 13; J: TRBJ1-1; size: NA; DNA: TGTGCCAGCAGCTTTCGATCGGCAGAGAAAGCTTTCTTT; CDR3: CASSFRSAEKAFF
V: TRBV7-9; D: TRBD1; length: 17; J: TRBJ2-5; size: NA; DNA: TGTGCCAGCAGCTTAGGGAGCGGGACAGGGAGCAAAGAGACCCAGTACTTC; CDR3: CASSLGSGTGSKETQYF
V: TRBV11-3; D: NA; length: 11; J: TRBJ2-5; size: NA; DNA: TGTGCCAGCAGCTTAGGAGAGACCCAGTACTTC; CDR3: CASSLGETQYF